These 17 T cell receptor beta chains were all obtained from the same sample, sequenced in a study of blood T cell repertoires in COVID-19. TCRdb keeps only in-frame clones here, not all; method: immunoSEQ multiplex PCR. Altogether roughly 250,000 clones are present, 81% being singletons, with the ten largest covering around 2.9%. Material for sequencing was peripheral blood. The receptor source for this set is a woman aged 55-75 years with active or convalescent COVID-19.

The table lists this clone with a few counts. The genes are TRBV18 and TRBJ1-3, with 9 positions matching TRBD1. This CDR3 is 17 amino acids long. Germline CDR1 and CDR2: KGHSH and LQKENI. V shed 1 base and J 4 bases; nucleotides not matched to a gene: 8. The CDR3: CASSPRPGTGQGNTIYF. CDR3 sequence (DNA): TGTGCCAGCTCACCACGCCCCGGGACAGGGCAAGGAAACACCATATATTTT.

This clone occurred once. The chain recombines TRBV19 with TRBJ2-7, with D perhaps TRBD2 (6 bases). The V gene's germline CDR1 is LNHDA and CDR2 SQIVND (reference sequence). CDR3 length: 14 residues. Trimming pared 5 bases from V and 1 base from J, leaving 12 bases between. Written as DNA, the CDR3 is TGTGCCAGTAGTCCCCTAGCGACTTCCTACGAGCAGTACTTC. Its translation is CASSPLATSYEQYF.

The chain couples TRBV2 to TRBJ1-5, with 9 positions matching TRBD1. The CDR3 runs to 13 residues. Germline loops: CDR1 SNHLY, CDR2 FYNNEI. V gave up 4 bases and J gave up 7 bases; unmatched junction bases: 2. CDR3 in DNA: TGTGCCAGCAGTGTGGACAGGGGACAGCCCCAGCATTTT. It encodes CASSVDRGQPQHF.

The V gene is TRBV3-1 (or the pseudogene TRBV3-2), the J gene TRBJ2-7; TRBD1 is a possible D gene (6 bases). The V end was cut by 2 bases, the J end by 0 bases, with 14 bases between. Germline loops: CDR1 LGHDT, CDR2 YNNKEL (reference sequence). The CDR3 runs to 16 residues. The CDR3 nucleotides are TGTGCCAGCAGCCAACCAGGGGACCGGACCTCCTACGAGCAGTACTTC. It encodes CASSQPGDRTSYEQYF.

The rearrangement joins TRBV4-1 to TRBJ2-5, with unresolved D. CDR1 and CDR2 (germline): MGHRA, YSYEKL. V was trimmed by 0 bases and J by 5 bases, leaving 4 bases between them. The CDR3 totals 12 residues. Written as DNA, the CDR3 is TGCGCCAGCAGCCAAGATCTCGAGACCCAGTACTTC. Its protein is CASSQDLETQYF.

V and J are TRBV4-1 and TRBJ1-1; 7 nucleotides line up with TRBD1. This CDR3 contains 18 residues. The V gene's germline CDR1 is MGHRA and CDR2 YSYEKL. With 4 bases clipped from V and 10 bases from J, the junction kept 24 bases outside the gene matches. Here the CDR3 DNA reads TGCGCCAGCAGCCCGAGGCTCCTAATTACGACAGGGCCGTCGGGAGCTTTCTTT. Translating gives CASSPRLLITTGPSGAFF.

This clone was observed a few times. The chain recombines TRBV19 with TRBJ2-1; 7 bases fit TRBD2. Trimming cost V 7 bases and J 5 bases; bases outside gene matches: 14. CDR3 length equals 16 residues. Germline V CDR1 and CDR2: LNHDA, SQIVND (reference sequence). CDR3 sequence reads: CASNPRLRAGNNEQFF. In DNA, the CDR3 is TGTGCCAGTAACCCCAGACTAAGAGCGGGGAACAATGAGCAGTTCTTC.

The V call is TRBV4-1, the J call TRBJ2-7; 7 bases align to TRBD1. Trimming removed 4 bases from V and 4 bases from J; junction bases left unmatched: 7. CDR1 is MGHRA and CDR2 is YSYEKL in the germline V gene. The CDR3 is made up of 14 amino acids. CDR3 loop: CASSPGGHEYEQYF. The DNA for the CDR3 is TGCGCCAGCAGCCCAGGGGGACATGAGTACGAGCAGTACTTC.

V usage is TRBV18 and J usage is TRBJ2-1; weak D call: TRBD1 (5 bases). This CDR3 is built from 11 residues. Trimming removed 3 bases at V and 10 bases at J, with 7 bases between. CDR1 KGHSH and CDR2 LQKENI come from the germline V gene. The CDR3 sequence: CASSPQGEQFF. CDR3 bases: TGTGCCAGCTCACCTCAGGGCGAGCAGTTCTTC. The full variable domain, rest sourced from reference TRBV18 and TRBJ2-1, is NAGVMQNPRHLVRRRGQEARLRCSPMKGHSHVYWYRQLPEEGLKFMVYLQKENIIDESGMPKERFSAEFPKEGPSILRIQQVVRGDSAAYFCASSPQGEQFFGPGTRLTVL.

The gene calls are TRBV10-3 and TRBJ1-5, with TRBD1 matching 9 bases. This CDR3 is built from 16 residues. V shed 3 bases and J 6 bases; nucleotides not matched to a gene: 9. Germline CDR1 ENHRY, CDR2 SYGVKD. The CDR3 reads CAISDTTGGLGQPQHF. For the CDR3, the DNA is TGTGCCATCAGTGACACAACAGGGGGCCTCGGTCAGCCCCAGCATTTT.

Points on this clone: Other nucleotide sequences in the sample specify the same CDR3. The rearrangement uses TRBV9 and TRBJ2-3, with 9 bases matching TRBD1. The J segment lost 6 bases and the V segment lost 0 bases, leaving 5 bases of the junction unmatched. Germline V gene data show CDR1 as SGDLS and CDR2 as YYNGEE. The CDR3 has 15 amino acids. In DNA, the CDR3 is TGTGCCAGCAGCGTAGGGGGGACAGGGAAGGATACGCAGTATTTT. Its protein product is CASSVGGTGKDTQYF.

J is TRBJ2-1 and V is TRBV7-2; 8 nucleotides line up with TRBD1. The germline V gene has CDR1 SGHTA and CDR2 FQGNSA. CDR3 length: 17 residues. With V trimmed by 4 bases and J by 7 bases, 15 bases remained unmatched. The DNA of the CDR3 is TGTGCCAGCAGCTCCCAGGAGGTCAGGGGGCTAAGGAATGAGCAGTTCTTC. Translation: CASSSQEVRGLRNEQFF.

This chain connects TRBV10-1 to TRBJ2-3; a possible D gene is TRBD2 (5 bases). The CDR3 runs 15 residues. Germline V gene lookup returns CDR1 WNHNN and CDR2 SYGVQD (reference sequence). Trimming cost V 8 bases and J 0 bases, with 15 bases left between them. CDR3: CASPSGAASTDTQYF. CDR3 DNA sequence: TGCGCCAGCCCAAGCGGAGCGGCTAGCACAGATACGCAGTATTTT.

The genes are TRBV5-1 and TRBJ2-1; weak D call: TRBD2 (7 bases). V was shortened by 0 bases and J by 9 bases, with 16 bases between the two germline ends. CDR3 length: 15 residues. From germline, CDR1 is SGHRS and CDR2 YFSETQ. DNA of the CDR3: TGCGCCAGCAGCTTGGCTATATCGGGGGGCGGTGAGCAGTTCTTC. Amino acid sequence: CASSLAISGGGEQFF.

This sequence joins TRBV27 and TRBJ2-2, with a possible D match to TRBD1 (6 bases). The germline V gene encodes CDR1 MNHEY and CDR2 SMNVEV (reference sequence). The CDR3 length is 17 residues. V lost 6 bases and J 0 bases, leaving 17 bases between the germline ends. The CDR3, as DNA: TGTGCCAGCAGGATCGTTGGGGGCCCACCGAACACCGGGGAGCTGTTTTTT. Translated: CASRIVGGPPNTGELFF.

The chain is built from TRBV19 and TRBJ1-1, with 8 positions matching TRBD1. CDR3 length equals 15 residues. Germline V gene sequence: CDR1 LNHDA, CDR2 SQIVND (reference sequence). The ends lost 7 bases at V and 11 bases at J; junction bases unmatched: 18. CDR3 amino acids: CASKSGTGIPGSAFF. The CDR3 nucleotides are TGTGCCAGTAAGTCCGGGACAGGTATCCCAGGGTCTGCTTTCTTT.

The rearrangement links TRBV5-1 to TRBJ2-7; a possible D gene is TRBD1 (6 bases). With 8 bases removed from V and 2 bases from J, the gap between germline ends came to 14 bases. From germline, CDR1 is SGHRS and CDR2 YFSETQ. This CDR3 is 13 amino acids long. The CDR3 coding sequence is TGCGCCAGTAGACAGGTGCTCCCCTACGAGCAGTACTTC. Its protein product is CASRQVLPYEQYF. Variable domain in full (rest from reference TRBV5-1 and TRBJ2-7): KAGVTQTPRYLIKTRGQQVTLSCSPISGHRSVSWYQQTPGQGLQFLFEYFSETQRNKGNFPGRFSGRQFSNSRSEMNVSTLELGDSALYLCASRQVLPYEQYFGPGTRLTVT.